Below are 25 T cell receptor beta chains sequenced from a single sample in a study of cytomegalovirus exposure and HLA in healthy donors. PCR employed 60 Vbeta and 13 Jbeta primers. Clones were sequenced by immunoSEQ multiplex PCR, and TCRdb holds only the in-frame ones, with some missing. The sample comprises approximately 170,000 clones, around 80% of which are singletons, and around 4.7% rests with the top ten. Sample: PBMCs. These receptor sequences come from a male donor in good health and CMV-seronegative.

This sequence joins TRBV5-6 and TRBJ1-2; the D gene is possibly TRBD1 (5 bases). This CDR3 comprises 13 residues. V dropped 2 bases and J dropped 7 bases, with 12 bases sitting between them. From germline, CDR1 is SGHDT and CDR2 YYEEEE. CDR3 bases: TGTGCCAGCAGCTTAAGGGGTGTGGTTGGCTACACCTTC. It specifies CASSLRGVVGYTF.

This chain joins TRBV27 and TRBJ1-5; 10 positions agree with TRBD1. V was pared by 7 bases and J by 7 bases, with 13 bases of the junction left unmatched. Germline-derived CDR1 and CDR2 are MNHEY and SMNVEV (reference sequence). CDR3 size: 16 residues. DNA for the CDR3: TGTGCCAGCACCGGGACAGGGGACGGGTCGGGGCAGCCCCAGCATTTT. It yields the protein CASTGTGDGSGQPQHF.

The genes are TRBV7-6 and TRBJ1-5; 9 bases match TRBD1. CDR1 SGHVS and CDR2 FNYEAQ come from the germline V gene. J was trimmed by 2 bases and V by 5 bases; bases with no gene match: 4. The CDR3 is 15 residues long. The chain's CDR3 is CASSPWTGGNQPQHF. Written as DNA, the CDR3 is TGTGCCAGCAGCCCCTGGACAGGGGGCAATCAGCCCCAGCATTTT. Full variable domain (outside the CDR3, taken from reference TRBV7-6 and TRBJ1-5): GAGVSQSPRYKVTKRGQDVALRCDPISGHVSLYWYRQALGQGPEFLTYFNYEAQQDKSGLPNDRFSAERPEGSISTLTIQRTEQRDSAMYRCASSPWTGGNQPQHFGDGTRLSIL.

Details on this clone: The same CDR3 arises from other DNA sequences in this sample as well. This chain uses TRBV18 with TRBJ2-3; D call uncertain. Germline V gives CDR1 KGHSH, CDR2 LQKENI. V shed 2 bases and J shed 6 bases, with 9 bases lying between them. There are 13 residues in the CDR3. The CDR3 is CASSPTSGDTQYF. CDR3 sequence (DNA): TGTGCCAGCTCACCAACGTCCGGGGATACGCAGTATTTT. The variable domain in full, with the rest retrieved from reference TRBV18 and TRBJ2-3, is NAGVMQNPRHLVRRRGQEARLRCSPMKGHSHVYWYRQLPEEGLKFMVYLQKENIIDESGMPKERFSAEFPKEGPSILRIQQVVRGDSAAYFCASSPTSGDTQYFGPGTRLTVL.

V usage is TRBV19 and J usage is TRBJ1-1; 12 bases align to TRBD1. Germline CDR1 and CDR2: LNHDA and SQIVND (reference sequence). The CDR3 covers 15 residues. J lost 0 bases, V lost 6 bases, and 2 bases had no gene match. In DNA, the CDR3 is TGTGCCAGTAGAGGGACAGGGGGCCTGAACACTGAAGCTTTCTTT. Encoded protein: CASRGTGGLNTEAFF.

CDR3 residues: CASSHQTSGGSNEQFF. The CDR3 coding sequence is TGTGCCAGCAGCCACCAAACTAGCGGGGGGAGCAATGAGCAGTTCTTC. This chain joins TRBV5-6 and TRBJ2-1; 12 bases agree with TRBD2. Germline-derived CDR1 and CDR2 are SGHDT and YYEEEE. The V gene end was trimmed by 4 bases and the J gene end by 6 bases; junction bases not matched to a gene: 8. The CDR3 is made up of 16 amino acids.

The chain combines TRBV12-5 with TRBJ2-7; 10 bases map to TRBD1. Germline CDR1 reads LGHNT; CDR2 reads FRNRAP. This CDR3 is 15 amino acids long. Unmatched junction bases numbered 10, after V lost 6 bases and J lost 5 bases. CDR3 nucleotide sequence: TGTGCTAGTGGCACGCCGGGACAGGGGCAAAACGAGCAGTACTTC. Translated, it gives CASGTPGQGQNEQYF. Filled out from reference TRBV12-5 and TRBJ2-7, the complete variable domain reads DARVTQTPRHKVTEMGQEVTMRCQPILGHNTVFWYRQTMMQGLELLAYFRNRAPLDDSGMPKDRFSAEMPDATLATLKIQPSEPRDSAVYFCASGTPGQGQNEQYFGPGTRLTVT.

V gene TRBV20-1 combines with J gene TRBJ2-3; D is undetermined. The CDR3 is 11 residues long. The V end lost 1 base, the J end lost 6 bases, and 5 bases lay between the germline ends. The germline gives CDR1 DFQATT, CDR2 SNEGSKA (reference sequence). The CDR3 reads CSARAPDTQYF. The CDR3 DNA sequence: TGCAGTGCTAGAGCTCCGGATACGCAGTATTTT.

The chain recombines TRBV2 with TRBJ1-2, with D tentatively TRBD1 (6 bases). V lost 4 bases, J lost 2 bases, and 17 bases lay in between. CDR3 length equals 16 residues. Germline V gives CDR1 SNHLY, CDR2 FYNNEI. The CDR3 DNA follows: TGTGCCAGCAGTGGCCGTGGACAGACCAACAACTATGGCTACACCTTC. Its translation is CASSGRGQTNNYGYTF.

This clone appeared a few times. V usage is TRBV4-2 and J usage is TRBJ2-7; D remains ambiguous. The CDR3 contains 14 residues. Trimming shortened V by 5 bases and J by 0 bases, and 11 bases separated the two germline ends. Germline V gene sequence: CDR1 LGHNA, CDR2 YNFKEQ. The chain's CDR3 is CASSYERSSYEQYF. For the CDR3, the DNA is TGTGCCAGCAGCTACGAGAGGAGCTCCTACGAGCAGTACTTC.

The chain joins TRBV7-9 to TRBJ1-1; D is possibly TRBD1 (6 bases). Germline values: CDR1 SEHNR, CDR2 FQNEAQ (reference sequence). The CDR3 is made up of 11 amino acids. V was cut by 5 bases and J by 10 bases, with 11 bases left in between. CDR3 DNA: TGTGCCAGCAGCGAGGGGGTTGGAGCTTTCTTT. Protein sequence: CASSEGVGAFF. Supplemented by reference TRBV7-9 and TRBJ1-1, the full variable domain reads DTGVSQNPRHKITKRGQNVTFRCDPISEHNRLYWYRQTLGQGPEFLTYFQNEAQLEKSRLLSDRFSAERPKGSFSTLEIQRTEQGDSAMYLCASSEGVGAFFGQGTRLTVV.

The V gene is TRBV6-1, the J gene TRBJ1-6; D unclear. The CDR3 is 13 residues long. Looked up from germline, CDR1 is MNHNS and CDR2 is SASEGT. The V gene lost 5 bases and the J gene lost 10 bases, with 12 bases spanning the gap. CDR3 coding DNA: TGTGCCAGCAGTACGACGCCCGGGTCACCCCTCCACTTT. This codes for CASSTTPGSPLHF.

The gene calls are TRBV7-3 and TRBJ2-5, with D perhaps TRBD2 (6 bases). The CDR3 has 15 amino acids. Germline CDR1 and CDR2: SGHTA and FQGTGA. Trimming took 0 bases from V and 5 from J, leaving 13 bases between them. CDR3 nucleotides: TGTGCCAGCAGCTTAACGTTTGGGGGGTACGAGACCCAGTACTTC. It codes for CASSLTFGGYETQYF.

This clone showed up just a few times. The rearrangement uses TRBV5-4 and TRBJ2-7; 15 bases align to TRBD2. V shed 3 bases, J shed 5 bases, and the junction held 0 bases outside the gene matches. Germline V CDR1 and CDR2: SGHNT, YYREEE (reference sequence). The CDR3 totals 14 residues. The DNA of the CDR3 is TGTGCCAGCAGCTGGACTAGCGGGGGGGACGAGCAGTACTTC. Translation: CASSWTSGGDEQYF.

V gene TRBV6-6 combines with J gene TRBJ2-7; 9 bases line up with TRBD1. The CDR3 is 14 residues long. V dropped 5 bases and J dropped 3; count of bases not matched to a gene: 5. Germline CDR1 reads MNHNY; CDR2 reads SVGAGI (reference sequence). CDR3 sequence (DNA): TGTGCCAGCAGTCCCAGGACAGGGGACTACGAGCAGTACTTC. Translating it yields CASSPRTGDYEQYF.

The J gene is TRBJ1-1, the V gene TRBV11-2; 8 positions agree with TRBD1. Germline CDR1 reads SGHAT; CDR2 reads FQNNGV. The V and J ends lost 5 bases and 11 bases, in that order; junction bases with no gene match: 10. The CDR3 totals 13 residues. DNA for the CDR3: TGTGCCAGCAGCAGTGGACAGGGAAGGAGTGCTTTCTTT. It translates to CASSSGQGRSAFF.

The chain links TRBV6-6 to TRBJ1-4, with D tentatively TRBD1 (6 bases). Germline V gives CDR1 MNHNY, CDR2 SVGAGI (reference sequence). The CDR3 consists of 15 residues. V lost 4 bases and J lost 0, with 9 bases in between. CDR3 DNA: TGTGCCAGCAGTTTACAGGGCCCAACTAATGAAAAACTGTTTTTT. Encoded protein: CASSLQGPTNEKLFF.

The chain combines TRBV7-9 with TRBJ1-2; a possible D gene is TRBD1 (6 bases). Trimming took 5 bases from V and 4 from J, leaving 11 bases between them. Germline CDR1 is SEHNR and CDR2 is FQNEAQ (reference sequence). The CDR3 has 13 residues. CDR3 coding DNA: TGTGCCAGCAGCCCCCGACAGGTCTATGGCTACACCTTC. Its protein product is CASSPRQVYGYTF.

The chain couples TRBV29-1 to TRBJ2-3, with a weak D call TRBD2 (6 bases). Germline V gene lookup returns CDR1 SQVTM and CDR2 ANQGSEA. This CDR3 comprises 14 residues. For the CDR3, the DNA is TGCAGGGCTGGAGGGGCGGGGTACACAGATACGCAGTATTTT. This translates into CRAGGAGYTDTQYF.

The chain carries TRBV13 and TRBJ1-2; 8 bases fit TRBD1. CDR1 PRHDT and CDR2 FYEKMQ come from the germline V gene (reference sequence). With V trimmed by 4 bases and J by 4 bases, 8 bases remained unmatched. This CDR3 has 15 residues. The CDR3 nucleotides are TGTGCCAGCAGCTCCGGGACAGGAGTATCCTATGGCTACACCTTC. This codes for CASSSGTGVSYGYTF.

This clone was counted many times. The rearrangement links TRBV11-2 to TRBJ2-3, with a possible D match to TRBD2 (6 bases). Germline CDR1 and CDR2: SGHAT and FQNNGV. CDR3 size: 15 residues. The germline V and J ends were trimmed by 1 base and 3 bases, with 11 bases remaining between them. Written as DNA, the CDR3 is TGTGCCAGCAGCTTAGTGGTAGGGAGGACAGATACGCAGTATTTT. Translating it yields CASSLVVGRTDTQYF.

This clone was observed once. This sequence joins TRBV19 and TRBJ1-4, with D tentatively TRBD1 (5 bases). CDR3 length: 14 residues. Germline V CDR1 and CDR2: LNHDA, SQIVND (reference sequence). Trimming left V 7 bases short and J 5 bases short, with 14 bases between. The CDR3 bases are TGTGCCAGTAACGCTGGGGGGAAAAATGAAAAACTGTTTTTT. Its protein product is CASNAGGKNEKLFF.

The rearrangement uses TRBV7-2 and TRBJ1-2, with D tentatively TRBD1 (6 bases). CDR3 length equals 13 residues. Trimming removed 8 bases at V and 0 bases at J, with 10 bases between. Germline CDR1 reads SGHTA; CDR2 reads FQGNSA. CDR3 sequence (DNA): TGTGCCAGCCAGGACAGAGCTAACTATGGCTACACCTTC. Translating it yields CASQDRANYGYTF.

The rearrangement uses TRBV5-1 and TRBJ2-1, with D tentatively TRBD2 (5 bases). Germline V gives CDR1 SGHRS, CDR2 YFSETQ. CDR3 length equals 14 residues. V lost 5 bases and J 3 bases, leaving 12 bases between the germline ends. The CDR3 coding sequence is TGCGCCAGCAGTACCGGGATCCACTACAATGAGCAGTTCTTC. This translates into CASSTGIHYNEQFF. Full variable domain (outside the CDR3, taken from reference TRBV5-1 and TRBJ2-1): KAGVTQTPRYLIKTRGQQVTLSCSPISGHRSVSWYQQTPGQGLQFLFEYFSETQRNKGNFPGRFSGRQFSNSRSEMNVSTLELGDSALYLCASSTGIHYNEQFFGPGTRLTVL.

This chain links TRBV19 with TRBJ1-5, with a tentative D call TRBD1 (6 bases). From germline, CDR1 is LNHDA and CDR2 SQIVND (reference sequence). V shed 2 bases and J shed 2 bases, with 7 bases lying between them. CDR3 length equals 14 residues. Written as DNA, the CDR3 is TGTGCCAGTAGTATACAGGGGCGCAATCAGCCCCAGCATTTT. Amino acid sequence: CASSIQGRNQPQHF. The whole variable domain, remainder taken from reference TRBV19 and TRBJ1-5, is DGGITQSPKYLFRKEGQNVTLSCEQNLNHDAMYWYRQDPGQGLRLIYYSQIVNDFQKGDIAEGYSVSREKKESFPLTVTSAQKNPTAFYLCASSIQGRNQPQHFGDGTRLSIL.